This record covers a single TCR beta chain. Antigen unknown. For the second PCR, which ran for about 7 to 12 cycles, a sample-barcoded 5' primer and a J-beta primer mix were used. Each CDR3 protein is one row after TCRdb ran MiXCR on the 5' RACE reads. The sample holds around 990,000 distinct CDR3 sequences; approximately 25% are singletons and the top ten take about 0.72%. The data were taken from a study of blood T cells in healthy people across ages. Findings and caveats of the study: Unknown donor CMV status possibly confounded expanded clonotype changes.

In each sample, at least 7 million PBMCs were isolated. These same data were also listed under a study on T cells of mothers and their children. This second study notes: In each mother, TCR beta CDR3 reads exceeded 9 million; in each child, they numbered around 3 million. Overlap in related mother-child pairs always slightly exceeded unrelated pairs, never significantly.

The receptor's source is a girl aged 2-10 years in good health. The sequencing sample was made of blood.

DNA for the CDR3: TGCAGTGCTACTCCCCGGGACAGGGGGTTAACCGGGGAGCTGTTTTTT. This sequence encodes CSATPRDRGLTGELFF. The rearrangement joins TRBV20-1 to TRBJ2-2, with 11 bases identical to TRBD1. Germline trimming cut 4 bases from V and 5 bases from J; bases unmatched to any gene: 9. Germline V CDR1 and CDR2: DFQATT, SNEGSKA (reference sequence). The CDR3 length is 16 residues.